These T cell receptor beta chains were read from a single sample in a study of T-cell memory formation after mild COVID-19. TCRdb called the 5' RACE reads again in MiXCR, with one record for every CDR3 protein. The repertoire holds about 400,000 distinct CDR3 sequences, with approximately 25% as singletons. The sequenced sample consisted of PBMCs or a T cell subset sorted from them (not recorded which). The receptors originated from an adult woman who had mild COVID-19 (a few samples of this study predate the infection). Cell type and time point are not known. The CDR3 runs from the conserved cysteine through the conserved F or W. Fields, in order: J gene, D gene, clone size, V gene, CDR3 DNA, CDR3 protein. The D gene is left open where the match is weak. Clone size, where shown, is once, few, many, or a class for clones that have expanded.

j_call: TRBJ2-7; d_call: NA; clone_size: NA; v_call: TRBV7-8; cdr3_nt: TGTGCCAGCAGCTTAGAGGCGGGACGCTCCTACGAGCAGTACTTC; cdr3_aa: CASSLEAGRSYEQYF
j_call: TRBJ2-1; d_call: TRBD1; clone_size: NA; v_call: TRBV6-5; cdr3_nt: TGTGCCAGCAGATCGACAGGGAATGAGCAGTTCTTC; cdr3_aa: CASRSTGNEQFF
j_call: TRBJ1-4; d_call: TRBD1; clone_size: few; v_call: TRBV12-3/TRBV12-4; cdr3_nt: TGTGCCAGCAGCCAGGGGGCCTGGGAAAAACTGTTTTTT; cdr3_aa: CASSQGAWEKLFF
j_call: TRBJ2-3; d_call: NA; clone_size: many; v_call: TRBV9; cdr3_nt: TGTGCCAGCAGCGCCTTCGAGACTAGAAAGCAGTATTTT; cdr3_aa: CASSAFETRKQYF
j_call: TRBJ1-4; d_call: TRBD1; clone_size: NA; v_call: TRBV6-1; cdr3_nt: TGTGCCAGCAGTGAGACCGCGGGACAGGGGAATGAAAAACTGTTTTTT; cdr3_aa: CASSETAGQGNEKLFF
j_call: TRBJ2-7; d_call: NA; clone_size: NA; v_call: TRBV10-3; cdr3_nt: TGTGCCATCAGTGCCGAGCGCGACAGCTCCTACGAGCAGTACTTC; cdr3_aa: CAISAERDSSYEQYF
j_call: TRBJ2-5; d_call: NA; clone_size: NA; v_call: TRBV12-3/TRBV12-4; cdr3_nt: TGTGCCAGCAGTTTATGGGAGAAAGAGACCAAGTACTTC; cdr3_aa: CASSLWEKETKYF
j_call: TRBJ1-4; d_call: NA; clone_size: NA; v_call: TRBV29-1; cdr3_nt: TGCAGCGTCGAGGGTTGGGGAGATGAAAAACTGTTTTTT; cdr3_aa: CSVEGWGDEKLFF
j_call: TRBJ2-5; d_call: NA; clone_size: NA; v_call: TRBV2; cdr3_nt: TGTGCCAGCAGGTTACTTGGGACCTCGGAGACCCAGTACTTC; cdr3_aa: CASRLLGTSETQYF
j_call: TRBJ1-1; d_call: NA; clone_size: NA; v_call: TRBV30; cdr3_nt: TGTGCCTGGTCAGCGGGGACCGCCACTGAAGCTTTCTTT; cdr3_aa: CAWSAGTATEAFF
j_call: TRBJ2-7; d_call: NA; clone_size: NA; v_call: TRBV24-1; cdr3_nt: TGTGCCACCAGTGACTCCCCCGGGAAAGGTGCGTACGAGCAGTACTTC; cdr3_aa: CATSDSPGKGAYEQYF
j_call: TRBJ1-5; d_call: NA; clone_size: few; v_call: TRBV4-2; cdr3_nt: TGTGCCAGCAGCCAAGCCCGCCATCAGCCCCAGCATTTT; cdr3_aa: CASSQARHQPQHF
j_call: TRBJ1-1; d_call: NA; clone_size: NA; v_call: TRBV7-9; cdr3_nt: TGTGCCAGCAGCCCCACAATCCGGGGCCGGACTGAAGCTTTCTTT; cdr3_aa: CASSPTIRGRTEAFF
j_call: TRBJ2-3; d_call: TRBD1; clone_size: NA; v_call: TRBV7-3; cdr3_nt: TGTGCCAGCGGGACAGGAAACACAGATACGCAGTATTTT; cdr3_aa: CASGTGNTDTQYF
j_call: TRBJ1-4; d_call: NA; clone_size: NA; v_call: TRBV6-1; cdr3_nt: TGTGCCAGCAGTCCACAGGGTCCGTCTAATGAAAAACTGTTTTTT; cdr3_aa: CASSPQGPSNEKLFF
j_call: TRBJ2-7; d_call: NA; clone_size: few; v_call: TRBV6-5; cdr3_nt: TGTGCCAGCAGTTACTACGCCACGCACTACGAGCAGTACTTC; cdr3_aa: CASSYYATHYEQYF
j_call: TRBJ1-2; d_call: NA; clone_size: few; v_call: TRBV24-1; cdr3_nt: TGTGCCACCAGTGATTCATACCGATCCTATGGCTACACCTTC; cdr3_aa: CATSDSYRSYGYTF
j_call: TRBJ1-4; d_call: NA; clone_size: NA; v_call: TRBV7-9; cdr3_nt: TGTGCCAGCAGCTTAAGTCCCAATGAAAAACTGTTTTTT; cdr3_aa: CASSLSPNEKLFF
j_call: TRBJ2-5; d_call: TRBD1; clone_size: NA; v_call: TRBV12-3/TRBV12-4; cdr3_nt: TGTGCCAGCACCCGGACAGGGCTACAAGAGACCCAGTACTTC; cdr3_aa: CASTRTGLQETQYF
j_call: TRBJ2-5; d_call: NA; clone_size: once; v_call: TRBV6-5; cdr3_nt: TGTGCCAGCAGTTACTCGCATGGGTTTACTGGGAACCAAGAGACCCAGTACTTC; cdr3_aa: CASSYSHGFTGNQETQYF
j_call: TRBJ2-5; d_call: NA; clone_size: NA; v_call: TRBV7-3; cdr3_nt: TGTGCCAGCAGCTTAAGGTCGACAGGTCGAGAGACCCAGTACTTC; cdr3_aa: CASSLRSTGRETQYF
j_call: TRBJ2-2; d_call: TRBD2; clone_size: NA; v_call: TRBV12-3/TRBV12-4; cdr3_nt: TGTGCCAGCAGTTTTATGACTAGCGGGGGCCCTCGGGCGGGTTCCGGGGAGCTGTTTTTT; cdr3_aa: CASSFMTSGGPRAGSGELFF
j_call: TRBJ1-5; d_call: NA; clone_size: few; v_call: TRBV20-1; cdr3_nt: TGCAGTGCTAACGTCGGGAATGAGCCCCAGCATTTT; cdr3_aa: CSANVGNEPQHF
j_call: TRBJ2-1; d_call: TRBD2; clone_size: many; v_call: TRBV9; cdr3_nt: TGTGCCAGCAGCCCCAGAGTAGCGGGGGCTAACAATGAGCAGTTCTTC; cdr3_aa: CASSPRVAGANNEQFF
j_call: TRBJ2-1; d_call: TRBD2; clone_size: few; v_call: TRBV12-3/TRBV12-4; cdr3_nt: TGTGCCAGCAGTGAAGCTCGGACTAGCGGCACCAACAATGAGCAGTTCTTC; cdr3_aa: CASSEARTSGTNNEQFF
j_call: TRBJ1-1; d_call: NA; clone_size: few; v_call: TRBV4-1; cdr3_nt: TGCGCCAGCAGCGGGTTGGGGAACACTGAAGCTTTCTTT; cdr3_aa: CASSGLGNTEAFF
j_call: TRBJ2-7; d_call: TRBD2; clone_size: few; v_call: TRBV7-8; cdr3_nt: TGTGCCAGCAGTTTAGAACCGGGACTAGCGGGAGGGCCTGCCTACGAGCAGTACTTC; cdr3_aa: CASSLEPGLAGGPAYEQYF
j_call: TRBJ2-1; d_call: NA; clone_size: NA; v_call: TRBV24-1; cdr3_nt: TGTGCCACCAGTGAGAATTCGGCAGGGTGGAAAAATGAGCAGTTCTTC; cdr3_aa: CATSENSAGWKNEQFF
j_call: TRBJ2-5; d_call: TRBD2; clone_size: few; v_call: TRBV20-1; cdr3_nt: TGCAGTGCTAGACTTGGACTAGCGGGGGCCCAAGAGACCCAGTACTTC; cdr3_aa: CSARLGLAGAQETQYF
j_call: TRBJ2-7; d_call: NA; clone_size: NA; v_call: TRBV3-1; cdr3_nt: TGTGCCAGCAGCCAAGAAAACCGGGGGCCCTACGAGCAGTACTTC; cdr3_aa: CASSQENRGPYEQYF
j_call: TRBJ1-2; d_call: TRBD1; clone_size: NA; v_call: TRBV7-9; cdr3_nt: TGTGCCAGCAGCGCCACAGGGGGCGCGGCCTATGGCTACACCTTC; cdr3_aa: CASSATGGAAYGYTF
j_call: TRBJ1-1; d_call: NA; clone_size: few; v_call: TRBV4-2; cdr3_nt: TGTGCCAGCAGCCAAGGAGTTGCAGAGGACACTGAAGCTTTCTTT; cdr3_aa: CASSQGVAEDTEAFF
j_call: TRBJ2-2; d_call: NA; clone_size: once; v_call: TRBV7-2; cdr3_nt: TGTGCCAGCAGCTTTGGCCTGTTTTTGGGCGGGGAGCTGTTTTTT; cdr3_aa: CASSFGLFLGGELFF
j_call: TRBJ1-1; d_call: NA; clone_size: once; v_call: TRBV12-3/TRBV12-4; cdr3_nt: TGTGCCAGCAGTGGAGTTGTGAACACTGAAGCTTTCTTT; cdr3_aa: CASSGVVNTEAFF
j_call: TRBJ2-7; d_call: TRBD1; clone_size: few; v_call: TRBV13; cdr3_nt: TGTGCCAGCAGCTTAGGAGGGGACAGGGTGTTCGAGCAGTACTTC; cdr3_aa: CASSLGGDRVFEQYF
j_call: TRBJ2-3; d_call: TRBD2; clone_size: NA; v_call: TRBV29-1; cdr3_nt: TGCAGCGTAGTTAGCGGGAACACAGATACGCAGTATTTT; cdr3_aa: CSVVSGNTDTQYF